This T cell receptor (beta chain) was recorded in a study of Graves' ophthalmopathy and Graves' hyperthyroidism. This clonotype was counted at least ten times. Antigen specificity is unknown. The hyperthyroidism patients, aged 18 to 65, had been newly diagnosed, with under 2 months' duration. In this cohort, patients with other autoimmune diseases, uncontrolled infections, pregnancy or lactation were excluded. What supplied the PBMCs was about 9.1 ml of fresh peripheral blood. RNA transcripts yielded amplified TCR beta CDR3 regions. First-round RT-PCR relied on HTBI primers, and a second-round multiplex PCR came next. TCRdb reprocessed the multiplex PCR reads with MiXCR, giving one entry per CDR3 protein. The repertoire holds some 380,000 distinct CDR3 sequences, with 15% to 19% as singletons. The V end was cut by 3 bases, the J end by 7 bases, with 9 bases between. CDR3 size: 12 residues. Study-wide results and limits: In blood appeared most of the expanded thyroid clonotypes whose frequency exceeded 0.001.

The sequenced sample was peripheral blood. The sequence came from a woman younger than 30 with stable Graves' hyperthyroidism. The chain recombines TRBV12-3 or TRBV12-4 with TRBJ1-2; no clear D gene. The CDR3 sequence: CASSFPSGGYTF. Written as DNA, the CDR3 is TGTGCCAGCAGTTTCCCCTCGGGTGGCTACACCTTC.